Each of the 7 T cell receptor beta chains below was sequenced from the same sample in a study of T cell changes during pregnancy in multiple sclerosis. Repertoires were generated with immunoSEQ multiplex PCR, while TCRdb's copy carries only in-frame clones and drops some. The sample comprises roughly 51,000 clones, roughly 90% of which are singletons, and more than 0.15% rests with the top ten. Material: CD4+ T cells from peripheral blood mononuclear cells, obtained after pregnancy. The receptors here all came from a female donor in good health, enrolled as a control in a pregnancy study.

This CDR3 is CASSINAGGSSYNEQFF. CDR3 sequence (DNA): TGTGCCAGCAGCATAAACGCAGGGGGAAGCTCCTACAATGAGCAGTTCTTC. The V and J genes are TRBV9 and TRBJ2-1; 7 nucleotides line up with TRBD1. This CDR3 is 17 amino acids long. The V segment lost 4 bases and the J segment 0 bases; nucleotides outside the gene matches: 10. Germline V gene sequence: CDR1 SGDLS, CDR2 YYNGEE.

The V gene is TRBV7-6, the J gene TRBJ2-7, with D maybe TRBD1 (7 bases). The CDR3 spans 15 residues. V lost 5 bases and J lost 6, with 20 bases in between. CDR1 is SGHVS and CDR2 is FNYEAQ in the germline V gene. For the CDR3, the DNA is TGTGCCAGCAGCCAGGGGGGTTTGTTCGGGAGCGAGCAGTACTTC. Its protein is CASSQGGLFGSEQYF.

This chain links TRBV13 with TRBJ1-2; no reliable D call. The ends were cut back, 5 bases at V and 0 bases at J, with 13 bases in the middle. The CDR3 extends over 15 amino acids. Looked up from germline, CDR1 is PRHDT and CDR2 is FYEKMQ (reference sequence). This CDR3 reads CASSEGRSSNYGYTF. CDR3 DNA sequence: TGTGCCAGCAGCGAGGGTCGGTCTTCTAACTATGGCTACACCTTC.

V gene TRBV5-6 combines with J gene TRBJ2-2; a possible D gene is TRBD1 (6 bases). Deletions cut 0 bases from V and 6 bases from J, with 12 bases between. Germline assignment: CDR1 SGHDT and CDR2 YYEEEE. CDR3 length equals 15 residues. The CDR3 here is CASSLVRGRSGELFF. The CDR3 DNA reads TGTGCCAGCAGCTTGGTCAGGGGCCGGTCCGGGGAGCTGTTTTTT.

This chain connects TRBV2 to TRBJ1-2, with D maybe TRBD1 (5 bases). The V gene lost 3 bases and the J gene lost 8 bases, with 16 bases spanning the gap. The CDR3 has 14 amino acids. Germline V gene lookup returns CDR1 SNHLY and CDR2 FYNNEI. The chain's CDR3 is CASSDIPGGGGYTF. The CDR3 DNA is TGTGCCAGCAGTGATATCCCGGGCGGGGGGGGCTACACCTTC. Combining the CDR3 with reference TRBV2 and TRBJ1-2 gives the whole variable domain EPEVTQTPSHQVTQMGQEVILRCVPISNHLYFYWYRQILGQKVEFLVSFYNNEISEKSEIFDDQFSVERPDGSNFTLKIRSTKLEDSAMYFCASSDIPGGGGYTFGSGTRLTVV.

J is TRBJ1-5 and V is TRBV6-5; unclear D gene. Trimming removed 5 bases from V and 4 bases from J, with 9 bases in between. The germline V gene has CDR1 MNHEY and CDR2 SVGAGI. The CDR3 contains 13 residues. The CDR3: CASSPTSNQPQHF. As DNA, the CDR3 is TGTGCCAGCAGTCCTACCTCTAATCAGCCCCAGCATTTT.

V gene TRBV7-2 combines with J gene TRBJ1-2; D not certain. The CDR3 runs 12 residues. Per germline, CDR1 SGHTA and CDR2 FQGNSA. Trimming took off 10 bases at V and 0 bases at J, with 9 bases between the two ends. The CDR3 DNA reads TGTGCCAAACGAGAACCTAACTATGGCTACACCTTC. Protein sequence: CAKREPNYGYTF.